This T cell receptor beta chain derives from a study of shared T cell receptors in the human thymus. Trimming took 0 bases from V and 5 from J, leaving 3 bases between them. This CDR3 is built from 11 residues. Germline V gene data show CDR1 as DFQATT and CDR2 as SNEGSKA (reference sequence). With regard to this clone: The same CDR3 arises from other DNA sequences in this sample as well.

The repertoire was sequenced with immunoSEQ multiplex PCR; TCRdb's copy has only in-frame clones and lacks some. The sample holds approximately 580,000 clones, 78% seen once. The same sample was also studied in work on human thymus T cells. Turning to that study: Biased V and J segment usage appeared in thymus and peripheral blood. Related research reported highly overlapping thymic repertoires among unrelated individuals.

The chain couples TRBV20-1 to TRBJ2-3; D remains unclear. The TCR comes from a boy younger than two with a congenital heart defect. What was sequenced was thymocytes. CDR3 nucleotide sequence: TGCAGTGCTAGAGATCGAGATACGCAGTATTTT. Translation gives CSARDRDTQYF.